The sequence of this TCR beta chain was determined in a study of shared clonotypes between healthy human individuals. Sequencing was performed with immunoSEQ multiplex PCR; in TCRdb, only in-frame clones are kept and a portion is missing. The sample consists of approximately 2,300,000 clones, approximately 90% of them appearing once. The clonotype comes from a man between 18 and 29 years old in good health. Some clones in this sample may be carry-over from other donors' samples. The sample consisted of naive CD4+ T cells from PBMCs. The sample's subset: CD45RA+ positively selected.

CDR3 in DNA: TGCGCCAGCAGCCTAAATTTACTTGCTATGGGAGTTAACTATGGCTACACCTTC. Translation: CASSLNLLAMGVNYGYTF. The chain is built from TRBV4-3 and TRBJ1-2; D not certain. The germline V gene has CDR1 LGHNA and CDR2 YSLEER. CDR3 length: 18 amino acids. The V end lost 4 bases, the J end lost 1 base, and 22 bases lay between the germline ends.